The next 12 T cell receptor beta chains were all read from a single sample in a study of T cells in Graves' hyperthyroidism and ophthalmopathy (dated by TCRdb to 2018 to 2020). Receptor amplification or capture employed multiplex PCR. The sequencing machine was an Illumina HiSeq 2000. TCR beta CDR3 regions were amplified from RNA transcripts. The TCR CDR3 was subjected to a first round of RT-PCR using the HTBI primer set and the Qiagen OneStep RT-PCR kit. Using fastp trimming at Q25 and MiXCR clonotype assembly, TCRdb reanalyzed the public sequencing data and kept in-frame beta chains. Every distinct CDR3 protein forms one entry, paired with its most common genes and DNA. Counted in this sample were about 300,000 distinct CDR3 sequences; roughly 15% of them appeared once. The ten largest clones capture approximately 31% of the sample. The sample consisted of blood. The source of these receptors is a young man with Graves' hyperthyroidism.

A word on this clonotype: The junction departs from germline at one end; a sequencing error may be responsible. The CDR3 loop reads CASGVSGRPNTGELFF. The CDR3 DNA sequence: TGTGCCAGCGGCGTTAGCGGGAGACCGAACACCGGGGAGCTGTTTTTT. The J gene is TRBJ2-2, the V gene TRBV9, with TRBD2 matching over 9 bases. Germline CDR1 SGDLS, CDR2 YYNGEE. This CDR3 comprises 16 residues.

The table lists this clonotype with a few counts. The J gene is TRBJ2-3, the V gene TRBV20-1, with D unresolved. Trimming removed 6 bases from V and 5 bases from J, with 27 bases in between. The CDR3 runs 17 residues. Germline values: CDR1 DFQATT, CDR2 SNEGSKA (reference sequence). The CDR3 loop is CSAAPYRNRVSLDTQYF. The CDR3 DNA is TGCAGTGCCGCCCCATACCGAAACCGGGTTTCTTTAGATACGCAGTATTTT.

This clonotype was observed a handful of times. One base away lies a much larger clone, so this may be a sequencing read error. As the CDR3 is not closed by the conserved phenylalanine or tryptophan, this likely results from a read error. This chain links TRBV11-2 with TRBJ1-1; no firm D call. This CDR3 contains 11 residues. The germline V gene encodes CDR1 SGHAT and CDR2 FQNNGV. V lost 4 bases to trimming and J lost 2 bases, with 2 bases between them. This CDR3 is CASSSNTEAFI. The CDR3 coding sequence is TGTGCCAGCAGCTCCAACACTGAAGCTTTCATT.

This clonotype was detected ten times or more. The chain links TRBV2 to TRBJ2-2; 9 bases fit TRBD1. The CDR3 has 16 residues. Unmatched junction bases numbered 9, after V lost 5 bases and J lost 5 bases. Germline CDR1 and CDR2: SNHLY and FYNNEI. CDR3 sequence: CASSPTGQGWTGELFF. As DNA, the CDR3 is TGTGCCAGCAGTCCGACGGGACAGGGTTGGACCGGGGAGCTGTTTTTT.

This clonotype came up many times. This chain joins TRBV12-3 or TRBV12-4 and TRBJ1-2; possible D gene TRBD1, 5 bases. V lost 2 bases and J lost 2, with 9 bases in between. The CDR3 is made up of 14 amino acids. As DNA, the CDR3 is TGTGCCAGCAGTTTAATCGGACAAAACTATGGCTACACCTTC. Residues: CASSLIGQNYGYTF.

In this sample, this clonotype turned up many times. The chain couples TRBV2 to TRBJ1-1; D is unresolved. Trimming pared 6 bases from V and 10 bases from J, leaving 15 bases between. From germline, CDR1 is SNHLY and CDR2 FYNNEI. The CDR3 covers 12 residues. The CDR3 reads CASSQGPLPAFF. As DNA, the CDR3 is TGTGCCAGCAGCCAAGGACCCCTGCCAGCTTTCTTT.

V and J are TRBV14 and TRBJ2-7, with D perhaps assigned TRBD1 or TRBD2 (5 bases each). The CDR3 is 15 residues long. The germline V gene encodes CDR1 SGHDN and CDR2 FVKESK. The V gene lost 3 bases and the J gene lost 5 bases, with 17 bases spanning the gap. CDR3 sequence reads: CASSQQGEIFDEQYF. The CDR3 nucleotides are TGTGCCAGCAGCCAGCAGGGAGAGATCTTCGACGAGCAGTACTTC.

This clonotype occurred many times. The gene calls are TRBV6-1 and TRBJ1-1; the D gene is possibly TRBD1 (5 bases). This CDR3 has 13 amino acids. CDR1 MNHNS and CDR2 SASEGT come from the germline V gene. V shed 5 bases and J shed 1 base, with 8 bases lying between them. The CDR3 sequence: CASSSGPNTEAFF. DNA of the CDR3: TGTGCCAGCAGTTCGGGACCGAACACTGAAGCTTTCTTT.

This clonotype was seen repeatedly, ten times or more. The DNA of the CDR3 is TGTGCCAGCAGCCAACAGGGAGATGCGATTGAAGCTTTCTTT. Translation: CASSQQGDAIEAFF. This sequence joins TRBV5-4 and TRBJ1-1, with D perhaps TRBD1 (6 bases). Trimming shortened V by 4 bases and J by 7 bases, and 17 bases separated the two germline ends. CDR1 is SGHNT, CDR2 YYREEE, per germline (reference sequence). CDR3 length: 14 amino acids.

In regard to this clonotype: With a much larger clone just one base away, this may be a read error. The final CDR3 position lacks the conserved phenylalanine or tryptophan, pointing to a likely read error. J is TRBJ1-1 and V is TRBV12-3 or TRBV12-4, with a tentative D call TRBD1 (5 bases). The V end was cut by 3 bases, the J end by 4 bases, with 9 bases between. The CDR3 is 13 amino acids. Here the CDR3 DNA reads TGTGCCAGCAGTTTTTCGGGGACCACTGAAGCTTTCTCT. Translating it yields CASSFSGTTEAFS.

The CDR3 nucleotides are TGTGCCAGCAGTTATTCGATCGGGCAACGGAGGGGCAGGAAAAACATTCAGTACTTC. The encoded protein is CASSYSIGQRRGRKNIQYF. The genes are TRBV6-5 and TRBJ2-4, with a possible D match to TRBD2 (6 bases). V dropped 3 bases and J dropped 4 bases, with 25 bases sitting between them. The CDR3 is 19 residues long. Germline V gene sequence: CDR1 MNHEY, CDR2 SVGAGI.

This sequence joins TRBV6-6 and TRBJ1-2; D may be TRBD1 (5 bases). Trimming pared 0 bases from V and 0 bases from J, leaving 14 bases between. CDR1 is MNHNY and CDR2 is SVGAGI in the germline V gene (reference sequence). This CDR3 has 17 amino acids. CDR3 region: CASSYSVEQGANYGYTF. The DNA for the CDR3 is TGTGCCAGCAGTTACTCGGTTGAGCAGGGAGCTAACTATGGCTACACCTTC.